The 19 T cell receptor beta chains presented below share a single source sample, sequenced in a study of shared clonotypes between healthy human individuals. The protocol was immunoSEQ multiplex PCR, while the TCRdb copy is restricted to in-frame clones and leaves out a portion. The data contain approximately 980,000 clones, around 80% of them singletons. The sequencing sample was made of memory CD4+ T cells sorted from blood. Subset: CD45RA-negative fraction. Receptor source: a man aged 18 to 30 in good health.

This sequence joins TRBV27 and TRBJ1-2, with a weak D call TRBD1 (6 bases). The CDR3 runs 18 residues. V dropped 2 bases and J dropped 3 bases, with 22 bases sitting between them. The germline V gene encodes CDR1 MNHEY and CDR2 SMNVEV (reference sequence). CDR3 DNA: TGTGCCAGCAGTTTAGGGGGCGGGGCATCTCGAGGATACTATGGCTACACCTTC. It codes for CASSLGGGASRGYYGYTF.

The gene calls are TRBV5-1 and TRBJ1-5; 8 bases are shared with TRBD1. There are 18 residues in the CDR3. The V and J ends lost 1 base and 6 bases, in that order; junction bases with no gene match: 15. CDR1 and CDR2 from the germline V gene are SGHRS and YFSETQ. This chain's CDR3 is CASSLNLKDRERGQPQHF. The CDR3 coding sequence is TGCGCCAGCAGCTTGAACCTAAAGGACAGGGAGAGGGGTCAGCCCCAGCATTTT.

The chain combines TRBV6-5 with TRBJ2-5, with unresolved D. This CDR3 is 14 amino acids long. Germline CDR1 is MNHEY and CDR2 is SVGAGI. V was trimmed by 4 bases and J by 4 bases, leaving 13 bases between them. In nucleotides, the CDR3 is TGTGCCAGCAGTTTCGGATCTGTGGGAGAGACCCAGTACTTC. As protein: CASSFGSVGETQYF.

The chain links TRBV5-1 to TRBJ1-3; 9 bases agree with TRBD1. V dropped 0 bases and J dropped 2; count of bases not matched to a gene: 6. From germline, CDR1 is SGHRS and CDR2 YFSETQ. There are 17 residues in the CDR3. CDR3 sequence (DNA): TGCGCCAGCAGCTTGGGGACATGGGACAGGGCTGGAAACACCATATATTTT. This encodes CASSLGTWDRAGNTIYF.

About this clone: This same CDR3 is encoded by further DNA sequences in the sample. The chain combines TRBV30 with TRBJ1-1; D uncertain. Germline CDR1 and CDR2: GTSNPN and SVGIG (reference sequence). Trimming removed 0 bases from V and 3 bases from J, with 8 bases in between. The CDR3 contains 13 residues. The CDR3 sequence is CAWSVRGDTEAFF. CDR3 in DNA: TGTGCCTGGAGTGTACGGGGAGACACTGAAGCTTTCTTT.

V gene TRBV19 combines with J gene TRBJ2-6; D might be TRBD2 (6 bases). The CDR3 loop spans 17 amino acids. The V gene lost 1 base and the J gene lost 2 bases, with 12 bases spanning the gap. From germline, CDR1 is LNHDA and CDR2 SQIVND (reference sequence). The CDR3 spells CASSIVSGGAGANVLTF. The CDR3 DNA reads TGTGCCAGTAGTATAGTATCCGGGGGTGCTGGGGCCAACGTCCTGACTTTC.

Concerning this clone itself: This CDR3 is also generated by other DNA sequences in the sample. V and J are TRBV6-6 and TRBJ1-1; 8 bases align to TRBD1. The V segment lost 5 bases and the J segment 4 bases; nucleotides outside the gene matches: 3. CDR3 length: 13 residues. Germline lookup yields CDR1 MNHNY and CDR2 SVGAGI (reference sequence). The CDR3 DNA is TGTGCCAGCAGTAAACAGGGGGGCACTGAAGCTTTCTTT. Translation gives CASSKQGGTEAFF.

V is TRBV10-3 and J is TRBJ2-7; D is undetermined. V was trimmed by 3 bases and J by 4 bases, leaving 13 bases between them. This CDR3 is built from 14 residues. Germline CDR1 ENHRY, CDR2 SYGVKD. The CDR3 spells CAISDAPQTYEQYF. The CDR3 bases are TGTGCCATCAGTGACGCCCCACAAACATACGAGCAGTACTTC.

This sequence joins TRBV5-1 and TRBJ2-1; D unclear. The CDR3 contains 14 residues. Between the trimmed V and J ends, which lost 0 bases and 6 bases, there was a span of 10 bases. From germline, CDR1 is SGHRS and CDR2 YFSETQ. CDR3 protein: CASSLEGSFNEQFF. CDR3 nucleotide sequence: TGCGCCAGCAGCTTGGAAGGCAGTTTCAATGAGCAGTTCTTC.

The chain links TRBV5-5 to TRBJ2-1; the D gene is possibly TRBD1 (5 bases). V was pared by 4 bases and J by 2 bases, with 13 bases between. Germline V gene data show CDR1 as SGHKS and CDR2 as YYEKEE (reference sequence). The CDR3 loop spans 15 amino acids. CDR3 nucleotides: TGTGCCAGCAGCCCCAGGGTAGCTACCTACAATGAGCAGTTCTTC. Its translation is CASSPRVATYNEQFF.

This clone was counted once. This chain joins TRBV5-1 and TRBJ2-5, with 8 bases aligning to TRBD1. Losses at the gene ends were 0 bases for V and 5 bases for J; bases not matched to a gene: 9. Germline values: CDR1 SGHRS, CDR2 YFSETQ. The CDR3 has 16 amino acids. CDR3 bases: TGCGCCAGCAGCTTGGCCGGGGCAGGGGGCAGGGAGACCCAGTACTTC. Its protein product is CASSLAGAGGRETQYF.

The chain has TRBV9 and TRBJ2-5, with TRBD1 identical over 12 bases. This CDR3 spans 17 amino acids. Germline assignment: CDR1 SGDLS and CDR2 YYNGEE. The J segment lost 5 bases and the V segment lost 4 bases, leaving 12 bases of the junction unmatched. For the CDR3, the DNA is TGTGCCAGCAGCTCCTCTTCGGGACAGGGGGCTTGGGAGACCCAGTACTTC. As protein: CASSSSSGQGAWETQYF.

The chain uses TRBV9 and TRBJ2-2; no firm D call. V lost 2 bases and J 7 bases, leaving 12 bases between the germline ends. CDR3 length equals 14 residues. Germline loops: CDR1 SGDLS, CDR2 YYNGEE. This CDR3 reads CASSVTSNVGELFF. The CDR3 nucleotides read TGTGCCAGCAGCGTTACCTCAAACGTCGGGGAGCTGTTTTTT.

The rearrangement uses TRBV11-1 and TRBJ2-2; the D is unclear. Trimming removed 1 base at V and 5 bases at J, with 5 bases between. The CDR3 is 13 residues long. CDR1 is SGHAT and CDR2 is FQDESV in the germline V gene (reference sequence). This chain's CDR3 is CASSLVGTGELFF. CDR3 coding DNA: TGTGCCAGCAGCTTAGTAGGGACCGGGGAGCTGTTTTTT. The full variable domain, in which reference TRBV11-1 and TRBJ2-2 provide the parts outside the CDR3, is EAEVAQSPRYKITEKSQAVAFWCDPISGHATLYWYRQILGQGPELLVQFQDESVVDDSQLPKDRFSAERLKGVDSTLKIQPAELGDSAMYLCASSLVGTGELFFGEGSRLTVL.

A few counts support this clone. J is TRBJ2-7 and V is TRBV11-3; weak D call: TRBD1 (6 bases). Trimming removed 7 bases from V and 0 bases from J, with 16 bases in between. CDR3 length: 15 amino acids. The germline CDR1 and CDR2 sequences are SGHNT and YENEEA. The CDR3: CASTSSSGDSYEQYF. CDR3 nucleotides: TGTGCCAGCACCAGCTCCTCAGGGGACTCCTACGAGCAGTACTTC.

The chain recombines TRBV5-1 with TRBJ2-1, with 11 nucleotides matching TRBD2. The CDR3 totals 16 residues. J lost 6 bases, V lost 4 bases, and 9 bases had no gene match. Germline CDR1 SGHRS, CDR2 YFSETQ. CDR3 sequence (DNA): TGCGCCAGCAGCATCGGGACTAGCGGAGATTTCAATGAGCAGTTCTTC. It specifies CASSIGTSGDFNEQFF.

This clone has a handful of counts. This sample includes further DNA sequences coding for the same CDR3. The chain has TRBV30 and TRBJ1-4; D perhaps matches TRBD1 (6 bases). The germline V gene has CDR1 GTSNPN and CDR2 SVGIG (reference sequence). Trimming removed 0 bases from V and 5 bases from J, with 10 bases in between. The CDR3 consists of 14 residues. This CDR3 reads CAWSVGGPNEKLFF. CDR3 nucleotide sequence: TGTGCCTGGAGTGTCGGGGGCCCGAATGAAAAACTGTTTTTT.

This clone was counted only a few times. The junction and the germline gene differ at one end; a read error may be behind it. The chain has TRBV5-1 and TRBJ1-1; D ambiguous. The CDR3 has 15 residues. Germline values: CDR1 SGHRS, CDR2 YFSETQ. The DNA for the CDR3 is TGCGCCAGCAGCTTGGGCCCTTCCGTGAAAACTGAAGCTTTCTTT. It encodes CASSLGPSVKTEAFF. Together with reference TRBV5-1 and TRBJ1-1, the CDR3 gives the full variable domain: KAGVTQTPRYLIKTRGQQVTLSCSPISGHRSVSWYQQTPGQGLQFLFEYFSETQRNKGNFPGRFSGRQFSNSRSEMNVSTLELGDSALYLCASSLGPSVKTEAFFGQGTRLTVV.

The rearrangement joins TRBV27 to TRBJ2-7; no clear D. The CDR3 loop spans 16 amino acids. Germline-derived CDR1 and CDR2 are MNHEY and SMNVEV (reference sequence). V was cut by 4 bases and J by 3 bases, with 19 bases left in between. CDR3 bases: TGTGCCAGCAGTTACGAGCCCAGCCCTACAATCTACGAGCAGTACTTC. Its translation is CASSYEPSPTIYEQYF.